The 29 T cell receptor beta chains in this list originate from one sample, sequenced in a study of spatial heterogeneity in lung cancer. Time point of the sample: sample taken at primary tumor resection. Extraction of whole RNA from tumor, nontumor lung or frozen PBMC preceded unsorted sequencing. From the 5' RACE reads, TCRdb called clonotypes with MiXCR, one entry per CDR3 protein. Of roughly 6,900 distinct CDR3 sequences listed, around 5% are singletons. The sample in question was normal lung tissue next to the tumor, obtained at surgery. The source is a female donor with early-stage non-small cell lung cancer.

Remarks on this clonotype: A library made for alpha chains picked up this beta chain off target, so its size means little. This chain links TRBV3-1 with TRBJ2-1; D remains unclear. The CDR3 is made up of 14 amino acids. CDR1 and CDR2 from the germline V gene are LGHDT and YNNKEL (reference sequence). The V end lost 4 bases, the J end lost 0 bases, and 7 bases lay between the germline ends. The CDR3 protein is CASSPSSSYNEQFF. In nucleotides, the CDR3 is TGTGCCAGCAGCCCTAGTAGCTCCTACAATGAGCAGTTCTTC.

This clonotype has only a few counts. One junction end does not reproduce the germline sequence, and a read error may be involved. As an off-target read in a library built for alpha chains, this beta chain has a frequency of little significance. The V call is TRBV10-3, the J call TRBJ2-1, with 8 bases that match TRBD1. The CDR3 contains 15 residues. Germline CDR1 is ENHRY and CDR2 is SYGVKD. CDR3 residues: CAMSAGQVSYNEQFF. DNA of the CDR3: TGTGCCATGAGTGCGGGACAGGTCTCCTACAATGAGCAGTTCTTC.

By share, this clonotype counts as medium-sized. Since it is a stray read in a library aimed at alpha chains, this beta chain has a size that is not meaningful. This chain joins TRBV6-6 and TRBJ1-4; 7 bases line up with TRBD1. The CDR3 runs 14 residues. Germline assignment: CDR1 MNHNY and CDR2 SVGAGI (reference sequence). Trimming took 5 bases from V and 7 from J; bases not matched to a gene: 7. The CDR3: CASSLQGEGEKLFF. CDR3 sequence (DNA): TGTGCCAGCAGTCTTCAGGGGGAAGGTGAAAAACTGTTTTTT.

This clonotype was counted ten times or more. This beta chain slipped into a library made for alpha chains as a stray read, so its size is not meaningful. The genes are TRBV10-3 and TRBJ2-3; 9 bases fit TRBD2. The CDR3 is 17 amino acids. V lost 6 bases, J lost 2 bases, and 12 bases stayed unmatched. The germline gives CDR1 ENHRY, CDR2 SYGVKD. The CDR3 reads CAIRTQSGRPLTDTQYF. The CDR3 DNA reads as TGTGCCATCAGGACTCAGAGCGGGAGGCCACTCACAGATACGCAGTATTTT.

As regards this clonotype: As an off-target read in a library built for alpha chains, this beta chain has a frequency of little significance. The V gene is TRBV13, the J gene TRBJ2-5; 10 bases match TRBD1. The CDR3 sequence is 15 residues long. Germline V gene data show CDR1 as PRHDT and CDR2 as FYEKMQ (reference sequence). Germline trimming cut 5 bases from V and 6 bases from J; bases unmatched to any gene: 9. The CDR3 nucleotides are TGTGCCAGCAGCAACTCCCGGACAGGGGGGAAGACCCAGTACTTC. It specifies CASSNSRTGGKTQYF.

Relative to its sample, this clonotype is medium-sized. The library was built for alpha chains, so this beta chain is an off-target read and its size means little. The chain links TRBV5-1 to TRBJ1-1, with D possibly matching TRBD1 (6 bases). The V end was cut by 0 bases, the J end by 3 bases, with 12 bases between. The CDR3 totals 15 residues. The germline V gene has CDR1 SGHRS and CDR2 YFSETQ. CDR3 protein: CASSLERGKYTEAFF. The CDR3 region has the DNA TGCGCCAGCAGCTTGGAGAGGGGGAAGTACACTGAAGCTTTCTTT.

By proportion, this clonotype is medium-sized. This beta chain came through as a stray read in a library set up for alpha chains, and its size says little. The CDR3 region has the DNA TGTGCCAGCAGCTTGGCGGACCTCTACACCTTC. It is translated as CASSLADLYTF. The chain is built from TRBV5-6 and TRBJ1-2, with D hard to call. Germline lookup yields CDR1 SGHDT and CDR2 YYEEEE. The germline V and J ends were trimmed by 0 bases and 10 bases, with 7 bases remaining between them. This CDR3 is 11 amino acids long.

This clonotype appeared many times. This beta chain turned up in a library designed for alpha chains; as an off-target read, its abundance says little. The rearrangement joins TRBV18 to TRBJ1-2; D is uncertain. The V end was cut by 1 base, the J end by 8 bases, with 8 bases between. CDR3 length: 12 amino acids. Germline-derived CDR1 and CDR2 are KGHSH and LQKENI. CDR3 in DNA: TGTGCCAGCTCACCACTTATTCGCGGCTACACCTTC. Residues: CASSPLIRGYTF.

The sample holds many counts of this clonotype. The library was built for alpha chains, so this beta chain is an off-target read and its size means little. This rearrangement joins TRBV28 to TRBJ2-1, with TRBD2 identical over 11 bases. With V trimmed by 3 bases and J by 5 bases, 21 bases remained unmatched. Germline V lookup: CDR1 MDHEN, CDR2 SYDVKM. The CDR3 loop spans 21 amino acids. CDR3 sequence reads: CASSLSGTSGTRAYSHNEQFF. Here the CDR3 DNA reads TGTGCCAGCAGTTTGTCCGGGACTAGCGGAACAAGAGCCTACAGTCACAATGAGCAGTTCTTC.

At least ten counts were recorded for this clonotype. Since the library was made to target alpha chains, this beta chain is a stray read and its abundance is not meaningful. The CDR3 spells CASSQTGQDNEQFF. In DNA, the CDR3 is TGTGCCAGCTCCCAAACCGGACAGGACAATGAGCAGTTCTTC. The gene calls are TRBV18 and TRBJ2-1; TRBD1 aligns across 7 bases. The CDR3 is 14 amino acids. Germline CDR1 KGHSH, CDR2 LQKENI. With 6 bases clipped from V and 5 bases from J, the junction kept 7 bases outside the gene matches.

This clonotype was seen ten or more times. This beta chain is off target for a library built for alpha chains, so its abundance means little. This chain connects TRBV29-1 to TRBJ1-2; TRBD1 is a possible D gene (6 bases). Looked up from germline, CDR1 is SQVTM and CDR2 is ANQGSEA. Trimming stripped 6 bases from V and 5 bases from J, with 16 bases between. The CDR3 contains 13 residues. The CDR3 bases are TGCAGCGTCGGGGGCGGGCTAGGGTATGGCTACACCTTC. Translating gives CSVGGGLGYGYTF.

This clonotype was observed many times. This beta chain is off target for a library built for alpha chains, so its abundance means little. The chain recombines TRBV5-1 with TRBJ2-7; TRBD1 matches 9 bases. Germline lookup yields CDR1 SGHRS and CDR2 YFSETQ. V was clipped by 4 bases and J by 5 bases; unmatched bases: 16. The CDR3 runs 17 residues. CDR3 amino acids: CASSQADPGQGSDEQYF. In nucleotides, the CDR3 is TGCGCCAGCAGCCAGGCGGACCCGGGACAGGGTAGTGACGAGCAGTACTTC.

In this sample, this clonotype turned up many times. This beta chain appears as a stray read in a library generated for alpha chains; its size is not informative. V usage is TRBV10-2 and J usage is TRBJ2-3; D is perhaps TRBD1 (5 bases). V was shortened by 6 bases and J by 4 bases, with 11 bases between the two germline ends. Germline assignment: CDR1 WSHSY and CDR2 SAAADI. The CDR3 has 13 residues. The CDR3 bases are TGCGCCAGCAGGACAGATGGCCCAGATACGCAGTATTTT. Translation gives CASRTDGPDTQYF.

At least ten counts were recorded for this clonotype. Little can be read into the size of this beta chain, an off-target read in a library designed for alpha chains. The chain recombines TRBV24-1 with TRBJ1-1; maybe TRBD1 (5 bases). CDR1 is KGHDR and CDR2 is SFDVKD in the germline V gene. The V and J ends lost 1 base and 4 bases respectively, with 27 bases between them. The CDR3 is made up of 20 amino acids. This CDR3 is CATSDFAPEGGQGGGTEAFF. Written as DNA, the CDR3 is TGTGCCACCAGTGATTTTGCCCCGGAAGGCGGGCAGGGTGGTGGCACTGAAGCTTTCTTT.

This clonotype is deemed medium-sized (0.01 to 0.1%). As an off-target read in a library built for alpha chains, this beta chain has a frequency of little significance. The chain couples TRBV20-1 to TRBJ1-1; TRBD1 might be the D (5 bases). Germline-derived CDR1 and CDR2 are DFQATT and SNEGSKA (reference sequence). This CDR3 is 14 amino acids long. V gave up 2 bases and J gave up 0 bases, with 10 bases separating them. The CDR3 nucleotides read TGCAGTGCTAGACGCTGGGGGGTGAACACTGAAGCTTTCTTT. Its translation is CSARRWGVNTEAFF.

This clonotype occurred many times. Within a library made for alpha chains, this beta chain is off target, and its count is uninformative. The V call is TRBV20-1, the J call TRBJ2-7; D gene ambiguous. CDR1 and CDR2 (germline): DFQATT, SNEGSKA (reference sequence). V gave up 4 bases and J gave up 6 bases, with 13 bases separating them. This CDR3 comprises 12 residues. The chain's CDR3 is CSATNGIGEQYF. CDR3 DNA: TGCAGTGCTACAAATGGGATCGGCGAGCAGTACTTC.

This clonotype has more than one count but fewer than ten. This beta chain is a stray read from a library made for alpha chains; its abundance is not meaningful. The DNA for the CDR3 is TGCAGTGGTGTGGACAGGGGGACAAGTTCCTACAATGAGCAGTTCTTC. Its translation: CSGVDRGTSSYNEQFF. This chain links TRBV20-1 with TRBJ2-1; TRBD1 aligns across 10 bases. CDR3 size: 16 residues. V was clipped by 7 bases and J by 1 base; unmatched bases: 10. The germline gives CDR1 DFQATT, CDR2 SNEGSKA (reference sequence).

This clonotype was recorded at least ten times. This beta chain is a stray sequence in a library constructed for alpha chains; its clone size is not meaningful. The chain is built from TRBV4-1 and TRBJ2-5; 8 bases are a match to TRBD2. The V gene's germline CDR1 is MGHRA and CDR2 YSYEKL. This CDR3 spans 17 amino acids. The V and J ends lost 0 bases and 0 bases, in that order; junction bases with no gene match: 6. CDR3 nucleotides: TGCGCCAGCAGCCAAGATCGGGGGGGGCCAAACCAAGAGACCCAGTACTTC. Translating gives CASSQDRGGPNQETQYF.

By sample fraction, this clonotype is medium-sized. In a library made to pick up alpha chains, this beta chain is a stray read with a size that means little. The chain uses TRBV12-3 or TRBV12-4 and TRBJ2-1; D remains ambiguous. CDR3 length: 14 residues. Between the trimmed V and J ends, which lost 3 bases and 5 bases, there was a span of 11 bases. As DNA, the CDR3 is TGTGCCAGCAGTTTTCAACGGGTCAACAATGAGCAGTTCTTC. Translation: CASSFQRVNNEQFF.

This clonotype was seen only a few times. Because the library targeted alpha chains, this beta chain is an off-target read whose size means little. The rearrangement joins TRBV12-3 or TRBV12-4 to TRBJ1-4, with D uncertain. The CDR3 has 13 residues. Trimming stripped 10 bases from V and 0 bases from J, with 9 bases between. The CDR3, as DNA: TGTGCCATTTACTTTGCAACTAATGAAAAACTGTTTTTT. The encoded protein is CAIYFATNEKLFF.

Sample share makes this clonotype medium-sized. Within a library made for alpha chains, this beta chain is off target, and its count is uninformative. This chain joins TRBV5-5 and TRBJ1-3, with a weak D call TRBD1 (6 bases). Germline loops: CDR1 SGHKS, CDR2 YYEKEE (reference sequence). This CDR3 comprises 14 residues. V lost 3 bases to trimming and J lost 2 bases, with 9 bases between them. The CDR3 nucleotides read TGTGCCAGCAGCTGGGACATCACTGGAAACACCATATATTTT. Its protein is CASSWDITGNTIYF.

This clonotype is deemed medium-sized. This beta chain is a stray read from a library made for alpha chains; its abundance is not meaningful. The chain uses TRBV5-4 and TRBJ1-1; unclear D gene. Germline loops: CDR1 SGHNT, CDR2 YYREEE (reference sequence). V dropped 0 bases and J dropped 0 bases, with 6 bases sitting between them. The CDR3 contains 14 residues. Here the CDR3 reads CASSLEHLNTEAFF. The CDR3, as DNA: TGTGCCAGCAGCTTGGAACACCTGAACACTGAAGCTTTCTTT.

In this sample, this clonotype turned up a few times. As an off-target read in a library built for alpha chains, this beta chain has a frequency of little significance. The rearrangement links TRBV2 to TRBJ1-5; no firm D call. Germline V gives CDR1 SNHLY, CDR2 FYNNEI. The CDR3 loop spans 13 amino acids. The V and J ends lost 7 bases and 1 base respectively, with 8 bases between them. CDR3 sequence reads: CASNDLSNQPQHF. CDR3 bases: TGTGCCAGCAATGATTTGAGCAATCAGCCCCAGCATTTT.

This clonotype came up a few times. Because the library targeted alpha chains, this beta chain is an off-target read whose size means little. The chain is built from TRBV5-1 and TRBJ2-1, with 8 bases lining up with TRBD2. Germline CDR1 SGHRS, CDR2 YFSETQ. CDR3 length equals 16 residues. V lost 5 bases and J lost 5; bases outside the gene matches: 12. In DNA form, the CDR3 reads TGCGCCAGCAGGGAAACTAGCGGAGGGGGGCACAATGAGCAGTTCTTC. Translation: CASRETSGGGHNEQFF.

This clonotype was observed at least ten times. This beta chain is an unintended read in a library built for alpha chains; its size means little. V and J are TRBV28 and TRBJ1-2, with TRBD1 as a possible D gene (5 bases). V was shortened by 8 bases and J by 2 bases, with 9 bases between the two germline ends. Germline V CDR1 and CDR2: MDHEN, SYDVKM. CDR3 size: 12 residues. Here the CDR3 reads CASGSGNYGYTF. As DNA, the CDR3 is TGTGCCAGCGGCTCAGGGAACTATGGCTACACCTTC.

Note on this clonotype: Because this beta chain is a stray read in a library intended to capture alpha chains, its abundance should not be given much weight. V usage is TRBV6-2 or TRBV6-3 and J usage is TRBJ1-5, with 8 positions matching TRBD1. The CDR3 loop spans 14 amino acids. The germline V gene has CDR1 MNHEY and CDR2 SVGEGT. The V and J ends lost 5 bases and 6 bases, in that order; junction bases with no gene match: 6. CDR3 amino acids: CASSPQGEVQPQHF. CDR3 nucleotides: TGTGCCAGCAGTCCACAGGGGGAGGTTCAGCCCCAGCATTTT.

A word on this clonotype: Since the library was made to target alpha chains, this beta chain is a stray read and its abundance is not meaningful. The J gene is TRBJ1-1, the V gene TRBV5-1, with a weak D call TRBD1 (6 bases). Germline V lookup: CDR1 SGHRS, CDR2 YFSETQ. The V and J ends lost 6 bases and 1 base respectively, with 16 bases between them. The CDR3 is 15 amino acids. CDR3 amino acids: CASNDPGHQNTEAFF. The DNA of the CDR3 is TGCGCCAGCAACGATCCGGGACACCAGAACACTGAAGCTTTCTTT.

In its sample, this clonotype is medium-sized. This beta chain is a stray read from a library made for alpha chains; its abundance is not meaningful. This chain uses TRBV10-3 with TRBJ1-1; D is possibly TRBD1 (6 bases). Per the germline V gene, CDR1 is ENHRY and CDR2 is SYGVKD. V was shortened by 6 bases and J by 1 base, with 12 bases between the two germline ends. The CDR3 runs to 14 residues. This CDR3 reads CAISKQGPNTEAFF. DNA of the CDR3: TGTGCCATCAGCAAACAGGGACCGAACACTGAAGCTTTCTTT.

This clonotype was observed at least ten times. This beta chain turned up in a library designed for alpha chains; as an off-target read, its abundance says little. The chain carries TRBV5-1 and TRBJ1-1; D is possibly TRBD1 (5 bases). The V gene lost 0 bases and the J gene lost 3 bases, with 12 bases spanning the gap. This CDR3 region has 15 residues. Germline CDR1 is SGHRS and CDR2 is YFSETQ. Written as DNA, the CDR3 is TGCGCCAGCAGCTTGGAGGCGGCGGGGGACACTGAAGCTTTCTTT. Translated: CASSLEAAGDTEAFF.